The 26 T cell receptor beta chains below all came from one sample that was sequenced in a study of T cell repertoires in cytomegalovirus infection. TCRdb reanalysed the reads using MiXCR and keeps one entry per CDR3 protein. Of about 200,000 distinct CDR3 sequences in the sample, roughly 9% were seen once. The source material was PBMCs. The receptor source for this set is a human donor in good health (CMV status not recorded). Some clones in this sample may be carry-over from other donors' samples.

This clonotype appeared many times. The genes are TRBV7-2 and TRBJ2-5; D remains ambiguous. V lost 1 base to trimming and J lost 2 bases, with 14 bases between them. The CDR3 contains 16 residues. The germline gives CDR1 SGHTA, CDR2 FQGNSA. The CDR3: CASSLVGRASQETQYF. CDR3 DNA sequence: TGTGCCAGCAGCTTAGTCGGTCGGGCTTCACAAGAGACCCAGTACTTC.

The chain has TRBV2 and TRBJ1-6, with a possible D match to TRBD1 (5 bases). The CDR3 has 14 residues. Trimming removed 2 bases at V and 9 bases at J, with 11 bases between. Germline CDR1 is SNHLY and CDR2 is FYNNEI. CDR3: CASSETLGASPLHF. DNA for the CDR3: TGTGCCAGCAGTGAAACGCTCGGGGCTTCACCCCTCCACTTT.

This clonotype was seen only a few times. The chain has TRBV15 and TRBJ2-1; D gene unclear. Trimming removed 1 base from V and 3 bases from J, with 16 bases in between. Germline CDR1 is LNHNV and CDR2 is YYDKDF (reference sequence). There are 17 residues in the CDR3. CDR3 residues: CATSRAPVRAGYNEQFF. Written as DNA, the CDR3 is TGTGCCACCAGCAGAGCCCCCGTCCGGGCCGGCTACAATGAGCAGTTCTTC.

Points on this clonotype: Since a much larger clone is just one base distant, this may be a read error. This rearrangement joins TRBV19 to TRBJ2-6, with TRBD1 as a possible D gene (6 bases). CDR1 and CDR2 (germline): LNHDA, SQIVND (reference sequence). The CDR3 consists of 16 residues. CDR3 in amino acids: CASTEGDVSGTNVLTF. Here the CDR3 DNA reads TGTGCCAGTACCGAGGGGGACGTCTCTGGGACCAACGTCCTGACTTTC.

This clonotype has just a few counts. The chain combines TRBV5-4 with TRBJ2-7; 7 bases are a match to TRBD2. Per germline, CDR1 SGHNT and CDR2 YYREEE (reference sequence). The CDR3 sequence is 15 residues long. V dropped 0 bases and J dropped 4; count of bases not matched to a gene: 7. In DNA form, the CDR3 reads TGTGCCAGCAGCTTGGGAGGCGGGAGCTTATACGAGCAGTACTTC. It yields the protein CASSLGGGSLYEQYF.

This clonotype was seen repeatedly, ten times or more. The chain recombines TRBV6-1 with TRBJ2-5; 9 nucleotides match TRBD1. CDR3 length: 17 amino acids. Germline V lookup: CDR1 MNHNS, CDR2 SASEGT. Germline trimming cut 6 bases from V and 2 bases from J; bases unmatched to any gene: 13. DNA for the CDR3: TGTGCCAGCAGGAAGAGGACAGGGGATTTCCGACAAGAGACCCAGTACTTC. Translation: CASRKRTGDFRQETQYF.

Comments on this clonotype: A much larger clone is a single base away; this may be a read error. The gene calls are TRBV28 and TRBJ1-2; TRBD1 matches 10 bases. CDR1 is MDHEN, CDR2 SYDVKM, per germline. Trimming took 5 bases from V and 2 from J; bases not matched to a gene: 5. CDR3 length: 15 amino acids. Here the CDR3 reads CASSTEGQGNYGYTF. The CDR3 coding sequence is TGTGCCAGCAGTACAGAGGGACAGGGGAACTATGGCTACACCTTC.

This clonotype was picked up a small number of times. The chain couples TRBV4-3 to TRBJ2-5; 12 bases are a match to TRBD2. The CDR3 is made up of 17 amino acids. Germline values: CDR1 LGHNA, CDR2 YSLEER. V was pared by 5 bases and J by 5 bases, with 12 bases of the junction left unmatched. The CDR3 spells CASSFSRLAGVRETQYF. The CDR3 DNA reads TGCGCCAGCAGCTTCTCTCGACTAGCGGGGGTTCGGGAGACCCAGTACTTC.

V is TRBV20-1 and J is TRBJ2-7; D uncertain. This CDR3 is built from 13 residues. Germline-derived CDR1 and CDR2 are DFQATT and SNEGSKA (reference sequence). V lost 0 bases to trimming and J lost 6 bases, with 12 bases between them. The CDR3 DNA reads TGCAGTGCTAGAGACGCAAGGCCCTCCGAGCAGTACTTC. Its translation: CSARDARPSEQYF.

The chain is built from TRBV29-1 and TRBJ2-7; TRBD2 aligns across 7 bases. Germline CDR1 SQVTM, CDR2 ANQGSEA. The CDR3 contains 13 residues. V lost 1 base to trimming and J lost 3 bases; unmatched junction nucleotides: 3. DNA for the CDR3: TGCAGCGTTGAAGGGGAGGGCCACTACGAGCAGTACTTC. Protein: CSVEGEGHYEQYF.

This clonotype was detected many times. The CDR3 loop reads CASSLGGRNQPQHF. For the CDR3, the DNA is TGTGCCAGCAGCTTGGGAGGGAGGAATCAGCCCCAGCATTTT. This chain links TRBV7-9 with TRBJ1-5; D is unclear. The V and J ends lost 3 bases and 4 bases respectively, with 10 bases between them. The germline gives CDR1 SEHNR, CDR2 FQNEAQ (reference sequence). The CDR3 is made up of 14 amino acids. Complete variable domain (other parts from reference TRBV7-9 and TRBJ1-5): DTGVSQNPRHKITKRGQNVTFRCDPISEHNRLYWYRQTLGQGPEFLTYFQNEAQLEKSRLLSDRFSAERPKGSFSTLEIQRTEQGDSAMYLCASSLGGRNQPQHFGDGTRLSIL.

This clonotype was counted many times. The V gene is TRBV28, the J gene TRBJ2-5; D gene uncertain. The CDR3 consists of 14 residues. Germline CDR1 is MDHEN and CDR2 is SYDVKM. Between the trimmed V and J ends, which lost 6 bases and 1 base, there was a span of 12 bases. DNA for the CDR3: TGTGCCAGCAGCCCGGCCAGGAGCCAAGAGACCCAGTACTTC. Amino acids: CASSPARSQETQYF.

CDR3 DNA: TGTGCCAGCACCGTAACTAGCGGGGGGGCCCTCCTACAATATGAGCAGTTCTTC. Protein sequence: CASTVTSGGALLQYEQFF. The V and J genes are TRBV6-2 or TRBV6-3 and TRBJ2-1, with 13 positions matching TRBD2. CDR3 length equals 18 residues. Germline CDR1 reads MNHEY; CDR2 reads SVGEGT. The trim removed 7 bases at V and 8 bases at J, leaving 17 bases unmatched.

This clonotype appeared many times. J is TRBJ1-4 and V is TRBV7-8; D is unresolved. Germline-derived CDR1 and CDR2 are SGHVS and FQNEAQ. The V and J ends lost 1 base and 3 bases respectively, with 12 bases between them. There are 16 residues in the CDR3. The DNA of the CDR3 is TGTGCCAGCAGCTTAGGTCTCTGGGGAGCTAATGAAAAACTGTTTTTT. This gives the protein CASSLGLWGANEKLFF.

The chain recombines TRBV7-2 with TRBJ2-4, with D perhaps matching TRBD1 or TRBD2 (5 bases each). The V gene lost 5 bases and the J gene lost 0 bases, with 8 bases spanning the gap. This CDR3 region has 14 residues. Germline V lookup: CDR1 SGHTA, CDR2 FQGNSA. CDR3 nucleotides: TGTGCCAGCAGCGGGGGATTAGCCAAAAACATTCAGTACTTC. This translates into CASSGGLAKNIQYF.

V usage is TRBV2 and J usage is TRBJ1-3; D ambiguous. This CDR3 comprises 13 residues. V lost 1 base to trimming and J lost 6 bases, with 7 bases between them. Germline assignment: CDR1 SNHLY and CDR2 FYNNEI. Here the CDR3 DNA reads TGTGCCAGCAGTGAAGGCGGTCTAAACACCATATATTTT. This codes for CASSEGGLNTIYF.

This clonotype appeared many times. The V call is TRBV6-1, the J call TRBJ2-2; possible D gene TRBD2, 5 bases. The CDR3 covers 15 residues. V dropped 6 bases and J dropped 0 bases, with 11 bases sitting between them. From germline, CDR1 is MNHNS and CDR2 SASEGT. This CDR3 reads CASRPGGPNTGELFF. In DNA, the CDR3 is TGTGCCAGCAGACCTGGAGGTCCGAACACCGGGGAGCTGTTTTTT.

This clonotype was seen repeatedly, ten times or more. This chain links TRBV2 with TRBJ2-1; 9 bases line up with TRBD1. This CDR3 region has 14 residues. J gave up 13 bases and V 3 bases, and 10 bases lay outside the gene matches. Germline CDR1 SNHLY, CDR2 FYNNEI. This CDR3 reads CASSEGQGVRIQFF. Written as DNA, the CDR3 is TGTGCCAGCAGTGAGGGACAGGGTGTACGTATACAGTTCTTC.

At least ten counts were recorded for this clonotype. The CDR3 loop reads CASSQQDSRAETQYF. DNA for the CDR3: TGTGCCAGCAGCCAGCAGGACAGCCGGGCAGAGACCCAGTACTTC. The chain uses TRBV7-9 and TRBJ2-5, with D perhaps matching TRBD1 (6 bases). Trimming cost V 5 bases and J 4 bases, with 17 bases left between them. Germline V gene sequence: CDR1 SEHNR, CDR2 FQNEAQ (reference sequence). This CDR3 is built from 15 residues.

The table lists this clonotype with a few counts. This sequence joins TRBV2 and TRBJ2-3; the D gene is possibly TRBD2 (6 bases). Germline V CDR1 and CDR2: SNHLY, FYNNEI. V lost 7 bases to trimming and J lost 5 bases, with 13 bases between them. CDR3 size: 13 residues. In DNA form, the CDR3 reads TGTGCCAGCAAGCGGGTCGGAGGAGATACGCAGTATTTT. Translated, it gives CASKRVGGDTQYF.

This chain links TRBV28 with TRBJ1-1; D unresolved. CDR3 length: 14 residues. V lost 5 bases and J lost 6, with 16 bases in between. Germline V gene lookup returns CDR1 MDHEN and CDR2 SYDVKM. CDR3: CASSLIHRNPEAFF. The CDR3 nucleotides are TGTGCCAGCAGTCTTATTCACAGAAACCCTGAAGCTTTCTTT.

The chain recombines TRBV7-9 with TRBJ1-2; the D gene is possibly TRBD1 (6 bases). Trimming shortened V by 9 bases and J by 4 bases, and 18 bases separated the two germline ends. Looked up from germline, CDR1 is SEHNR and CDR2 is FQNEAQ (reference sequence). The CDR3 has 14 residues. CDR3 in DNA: TGTGCCAGTTCGGACCGGGACATTTTCTATGGCTACACCTTC. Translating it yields CASSDRDIFYGYTF.

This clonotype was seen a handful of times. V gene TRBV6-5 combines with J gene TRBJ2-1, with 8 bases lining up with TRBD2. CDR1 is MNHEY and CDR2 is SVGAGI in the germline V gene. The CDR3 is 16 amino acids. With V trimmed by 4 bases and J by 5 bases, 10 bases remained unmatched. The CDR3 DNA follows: TGTGCCAGCAGTTCGTCCGGGACTAGAAGAAACAATGAGCAGTTCTTC. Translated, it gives CASSSSGTRRNNEQFF.

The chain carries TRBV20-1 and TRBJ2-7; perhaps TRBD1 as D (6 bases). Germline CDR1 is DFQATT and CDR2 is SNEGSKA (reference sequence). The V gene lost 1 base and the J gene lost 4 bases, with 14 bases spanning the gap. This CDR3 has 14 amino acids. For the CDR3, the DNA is TGCAGTGCTAGAGCGTCGCAGGGGCAGTACGAGCAGTACTTC. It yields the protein CSARASQGQYEQYF.

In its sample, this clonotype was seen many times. In nucleotides, the CDR3 is TGTGCCAGCAGCTTAGTGGCCTATGAAAAACTGTTTTTT. Translating it yields CASSLVAYEKLFF. The V call is TRBV7-9, the J call TRBJ1-4; no firm D call. Germline V CDR1 and CDR2: SEHNR, FQNEAQ (reference sequence). The V gene lost 1 base and the J gene lost 6 bases, with 6 bases spanning the gap. The CDR3 sequence is 13 residues long.

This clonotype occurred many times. The CDR3 DNA reads as TGTGCCAGCAGCTTAGATCTTAGCGGTGTGCGGGAGCAGTACTTC. Amino acids: CASSLDLSGVREQYF. The rearrangement uses TRBV7-2 and TRBJ2-7, with D possibly matching TRBD2 (6 bases). There are 15 residues in the CDR3. Germline CDR1 and CDR2: SGHTA and FQGNSA. V gave up 1 base and J gave up 7 bases, with 17 bases separating them.